The subject of this entry is one T cell receptor (beta chain). Its antigen target is currently unknown. The record has no base qualities; no much larger clone is one base away. The library was prepared using the immunoSEQ multiplex PCR assay. In TCRdb, the immuneACCESS table is reduced to in-frame sequences with V and J assigned. These tables do not hold every clone; where another copy was compared, an unresolved V gene accounts for under half, and the others remain unexplained. The sample table holds under 80,000 clones, of which over 75% were seen once. In total, the top ten clones hold around 30% of the sample. These data are taken from a study of control samples from healthy donors and cancer patients (TCRdb year 2020). The receptor was derived from a man aged 50-59 years in good health. The sample comprised blood.

The DNA sequence reads TGTGCCAGCTCACCTAAAGAGACCCAGTACTTC. This is translated as CASSPKETQYF. The chain uses TRBV18 and TRBJ2-5, with no D gene named confidently. V lost 3 bases and J lost 3 bases; the stretch between them is 2 bases long. For CDR1 and CDR2, the germline V gene lists KGHSH and LQKENI. The CDR3, from cysteine to phenylalanine, totals 11 residues. Of the read, only the CDR3 DNA is kept; its 33 bases are in frame from base 1.